The 8 T cell receptor beta chains given below trace back to one sample, sequenced in a study of T cells in Graves' hyperthyroidism and ophthalmopathy. RNA transcripts served as the template for amplifying TCR beta CDR3 regions. First-round RT-PCR of the TCR CDR3 relied on the HTBI primer set. TCRdb recomputed calls from the multiplex PCR reads with MiXCR, one row per CDR3 protein. The table includes about 560,000 distinct CDR3 sequences, approximately 15% detected once. Sample: blood. The source of these receptors is a woman between 18 and 30 years old with Graves' hyperthyroidism.

This clonotype appeared many times. The chain uses TRBV28 and TRBJ2-6; D possibly corresponds to TRBD1 (5 bases). Between the trimmed V and J ends, which lost 9 bases and 4 bases, there was a span of 22 bases. Germline lookup yields CDR1 MDHEN and CDR2 SYDVKM. This CDR3 comprises 17 residues. CDR3 loop: CARDDFDRTTGANVLTF. CDR3 nucleotide sequence: TGTGCCAGGGACGACTTCGACAGAACGACCGGGGCCAACGTCCTGACTTTC.

This clonotype was detected many times. CDR3 nucleotides: TGTGCCAGCAGCGTTCCCACAGATACGCAGTATTTT. Translating it yields CASSVPTDTQYF. J is TRBJ2-3 and V is TRBV7-9; D is undetermined. The germline gives CDR1 SEHNR, CDR2 FQNEAQ (reference sequence). V was trimmed by 5 bases and J by 2 bases, leaving 5 bases between them. CDR3 size: 12 residues. Full variable domain (outside the CDR3, taken from reference TRBV7-9 and TRBJ2-3): DTGVSQNPRHKITKRGQNVTFRCDPISEHNRLYWYRQTLGQGPEFLTYFQNEAQLEKSRLLSDRFSAERPKGSFSTLEIQRTEQGDSAMYLCASSVPTDTQYFGPGTRLTVL.

This clonotype occurred many times. The V and J genes are TRBV18 and TRBJ2-3, with a possible D match to TRBD1 (6 bases). CDR3 length: 15 amino acids. Germline V gene lookup returns CDR1 KGHSH and CDR2 LQKENI. Trimming cost V 3 bases and J 2 bases, with 12 bases left between them. The CDR3 here is CASSPPGVFTDTQYF. For the CDR3, the DNA is TGTGCCAGCTCACCTCCAGGGGTTTTCACAGATACGCAGTATTTT.

This clonotype was seen at least ten times. The rearrangement links TRBV24-1 to TRBJ2-1; 10 bases line up with TRBD2. Per germline, CDR1 KGHDR and CDR2 SFDVKD. The CDR3 is 15 amino acids. Losses at the gene ends were 1 base for V and 5 bases for J; bases not matched to a gene: 1. CDR3 sequence reads: CATSDFGLADNEQFF. In DNA, the CDR3 is TGTGCCACCAGTGATTTTGGACTAGCGGACAATGAGCAGTTCTTC.

This clonotype occurred many times. The CDR3 coding sequence is TGTGCCAGCAGTTACCTGGGACAGGGGGCTGGCTATGGCTACACCTTC. Protein product: CASSYLGQGAGYGYTF. This chain connects TRBV6-8 to TRBJ1-2; TRBD1 agrees at 12 bases. The germline V gene encodes CDR1 MNHGY and CDR2 SAAAGT. The junction had 5 bases not matched to a gene; V was cut back by 2 bases and J by 4 bases. This CDR3 is 16 amino acids long.

This clonotype appeared a few times. The V call is TRBV5-1, the J call TRBJ2-5, with a possible D match to TRBD1 (5 bases). This CDR3 spans 13 amino acids. Germline values: CDR1 SGHRS, CDR2 YFSETQ. V was shortened by 5 bases and J by 3 bases, with 11 bases between the two germline ends. CDR3 coding DNA: TGCGCCAGCAGTACCAGGGCAGAAGAGACCCAGTACTTC. Protein: CASSTRAEETQYF.

This clonotype was seen ten or more times. The gene calls are TRBV7-9 and TRBJ2-1; D call uncertain. CDR1 and CDR2 (germline): SEHNR, FQNEAQ (reference sequence). V shed 2 bases and J shed 5 bases, with 4 bases lying between them. The CDR3 covers 12 residues. CDR3 amino acids: CASSLINNEQFF. CDR3 DNA: TGTGCCAGCAGCTTAATCAACAATGAGCAGTTCTTC.

The table lists this clonotype with a few counts. J is TRBJ2-5 and V is TRBV12-3 or TRBV12-4; D call uncertain. This CDR3 contains 14 residues. The germline V and J ends were trimmed by 7 bases and 4 bases, with 16 bases remaining between them. CDR3 nucleotide sequence: TGTGCCAGCACCACCCCTGGGCGGAGAGAGACCCAGTACTTC. It translates to CASTTPGRRETQYF.